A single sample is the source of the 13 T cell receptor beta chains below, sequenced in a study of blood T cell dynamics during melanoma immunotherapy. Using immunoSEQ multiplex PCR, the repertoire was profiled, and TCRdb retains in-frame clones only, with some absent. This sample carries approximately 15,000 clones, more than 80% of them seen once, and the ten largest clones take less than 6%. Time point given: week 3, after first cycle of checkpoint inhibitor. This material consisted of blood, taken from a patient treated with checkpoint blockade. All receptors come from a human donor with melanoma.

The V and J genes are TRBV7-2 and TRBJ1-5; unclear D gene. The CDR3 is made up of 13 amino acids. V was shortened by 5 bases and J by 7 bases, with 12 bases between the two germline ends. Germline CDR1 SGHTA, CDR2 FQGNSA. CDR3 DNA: TGTGCCAGCAGCAGATATGAAGGACAGCCCCAGCATTTT. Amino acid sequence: CASSRYEGQPQHF.

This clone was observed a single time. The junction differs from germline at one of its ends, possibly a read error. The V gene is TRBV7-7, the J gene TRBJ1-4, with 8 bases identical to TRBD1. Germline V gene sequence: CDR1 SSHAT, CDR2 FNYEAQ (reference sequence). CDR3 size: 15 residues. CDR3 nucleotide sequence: TGTGCTAGCAGCGCCCTACAGGGGGCTAATGAAAAACTGTTTTTT. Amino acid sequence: CASSALQGANEKLFF.

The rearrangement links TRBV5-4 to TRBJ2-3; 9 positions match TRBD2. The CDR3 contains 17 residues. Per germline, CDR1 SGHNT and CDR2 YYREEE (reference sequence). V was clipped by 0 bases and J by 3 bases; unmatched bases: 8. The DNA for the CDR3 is TGTGCCAGCAGCTTGGAAGGGCTAGCGGGAAAAACAGATACGCAGTATTTT. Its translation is CASSLEGLAGKTDTQYF.

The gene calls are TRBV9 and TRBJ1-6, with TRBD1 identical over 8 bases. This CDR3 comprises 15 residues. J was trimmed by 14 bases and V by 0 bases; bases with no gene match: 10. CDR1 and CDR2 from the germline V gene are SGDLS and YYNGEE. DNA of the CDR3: TGTGCCAGCAGCGTAGGACAGGGGCCCCCGCGGGCCCTCCACTTT. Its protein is CASSVGQGPPRALHF.

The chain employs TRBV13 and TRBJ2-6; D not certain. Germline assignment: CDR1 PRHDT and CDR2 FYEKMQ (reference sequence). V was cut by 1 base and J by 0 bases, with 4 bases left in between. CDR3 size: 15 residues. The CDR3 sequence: CASSLDSSGANVLTF. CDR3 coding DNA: TGTGCCAGCAGCTTAGACAGCTCTGGGGCCAACGTCCTGACTTTC.

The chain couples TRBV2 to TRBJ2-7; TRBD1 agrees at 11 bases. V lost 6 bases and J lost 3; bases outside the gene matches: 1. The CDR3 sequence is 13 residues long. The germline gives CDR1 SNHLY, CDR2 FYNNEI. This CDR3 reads CASRGQGDYEQYF. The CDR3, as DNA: TGTGCCAGCAGGGGACAGGGGGACTACGAGCAGTACTTC.

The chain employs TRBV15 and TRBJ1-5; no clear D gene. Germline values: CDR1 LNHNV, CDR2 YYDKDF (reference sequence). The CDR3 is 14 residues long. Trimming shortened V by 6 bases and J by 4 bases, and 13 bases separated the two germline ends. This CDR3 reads CATSLPGWNQPQHF. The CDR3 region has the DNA TGTGCCACCAGTTTGCCGGGGTGGAATCAGCCCCAGCATTTT.

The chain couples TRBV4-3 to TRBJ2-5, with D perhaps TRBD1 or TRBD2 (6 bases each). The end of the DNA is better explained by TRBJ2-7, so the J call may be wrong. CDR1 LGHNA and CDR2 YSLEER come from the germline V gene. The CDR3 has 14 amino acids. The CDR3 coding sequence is TGCGCCAGCAGCCAAGAAGGGGGGAATGACGAGCAGTACTTC. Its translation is CASSQEGGNDEQYF.

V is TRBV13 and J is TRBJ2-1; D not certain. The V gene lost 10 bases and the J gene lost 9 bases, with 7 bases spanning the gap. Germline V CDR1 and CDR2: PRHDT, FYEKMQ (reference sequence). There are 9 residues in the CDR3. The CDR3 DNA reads TGTGCCACCCTCCTTGAGCAGTTCTTC. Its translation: CATLLEQFF.

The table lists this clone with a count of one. The chain's CDR3 is CASSSPRQGKETQYF. CDR3 nucleotide sequence: TGTGCCAGTAGTAGCCCGAGACAGGGAAAAGAGACCCAGTACTTC. The chain joins TRBV19 to TRBJ2-5; 7 positions agree with TRBD1. V gave up 4 bases and J gave up 3 bases; unmatched junction bases: 8. The length of the CDR3 is 15 residues. Germline V gene sequence: CDR1 LNHDA, CDR2 SQIVND (reference sequence). Based on the CDR3 plus reference TRBV19 and TRBJ2-5, the full variable domain is DGGITQSPKYLFRKEGQNVTLSCEQNLNHDAMYWYRQDPGQGLRLIYYSQIVNDFQKGDIAEGYSVSREKKESFPLTVTSAQKNPTAFYLCASSSPRQGKETQYFGPGTRLLVL.

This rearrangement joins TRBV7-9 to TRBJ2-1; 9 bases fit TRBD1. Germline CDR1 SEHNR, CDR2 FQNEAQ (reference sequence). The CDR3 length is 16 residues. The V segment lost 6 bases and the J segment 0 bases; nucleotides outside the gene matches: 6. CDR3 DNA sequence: TGTGCCAGCAGATCCAACAGGGGGCTCTCCTACAATGAGCAGTTCTTC. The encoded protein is CASRSNRGLSYNEQFF.

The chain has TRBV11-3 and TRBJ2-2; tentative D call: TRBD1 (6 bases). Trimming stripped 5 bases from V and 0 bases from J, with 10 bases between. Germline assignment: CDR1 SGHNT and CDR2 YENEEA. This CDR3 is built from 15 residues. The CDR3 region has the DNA TGTGCCAGCAGCCCGGGACATACGAACACCGGGGAGCTGTTTTTT. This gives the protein CASSPGHTNTGELFF. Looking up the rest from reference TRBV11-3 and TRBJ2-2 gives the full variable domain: EAGVVQSPRYKIIEKKQPVAFWCNPISGHNTLYWYLQNLGQGPELLIRYENEEAVDDSQLPKDRFSAERLKGVDSTLKIQPAELGDSAVYLCASSPGHTNTGELFFGEGSRLTVL.

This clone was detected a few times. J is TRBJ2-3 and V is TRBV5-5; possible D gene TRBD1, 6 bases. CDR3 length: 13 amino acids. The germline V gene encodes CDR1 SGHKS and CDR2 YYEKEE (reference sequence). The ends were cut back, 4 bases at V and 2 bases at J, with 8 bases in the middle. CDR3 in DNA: TGTGCCAGCAGCCGGGACAACACAGATACGCAGTATTTT. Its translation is CASSRDNTDTQYF.